This T cell receptor beta chain was identified during a study of blood T cell repertoires in COVID-19. Study in general: The origin of the acute and convalescent COVID-19 samples was the United States, Italy and Spain. Sample material is recorded as cDNA or gDNA derived from T cells, B-cell-depleted T cells, or PBMCs.

In the source study's methods: Amplification of reference gene primers was used by the study to estimate nucleated cell counts. TCRdb's table, derived via immunoSEQ multiplex PCR, lists solely in-frame clones and lacks some. V and J calls and clone size follow that table, whereas D and trimming were derived from the DNA. The sample shows about 170,000 clones, 85% to 90% of them seen only once. Specimen: peripheral blood. The source of this sequence is a man aged 18 to 29 with active or convalescent COVID-19.

CDR3 nucleotide sequence: TGTGCCAGCAGTACAGGAGCCTACGAGCAGTACTTC. Its translation is CASSTGAYEQYF. This chain uses TRBV28 with TRBJ2-7; tentative D call: TRBD1 (5 bases). Trimming stripped 5 bases from V and 2 bases from J, with 7 bases between. CDR3 size: 12 residues. Germline CDR1 MDHEN, CDR2 SYDVKM.